One sample yielded the 14 T cell receptor beta chains listed below, sequenced in a study of blood T cell repertoires in COVID-19. The method was immunoSEQ multiplex PCR; TCRdb's version includes in-frame clones alone and lacks a portion of them. The top ten hold roughly 20% of the sample, which has about 160,000 clones, approximately 86% seen once. The source material was PBMCs or T cells enriched from blood (not recorded which). The source is a man between 60 and 75 years old who had recovered from COVID-19.

This chain uses TRBV9 with TRBJ2-5; tentative D call: TRBD1 (5 bases). The V gene lost 0 bases and the J gene lost 7 bases, with 19 bases spanning the gap. The CDR3 runs 16 residues. The germline V gene encodes CDR1 SGDLS and CDR2 YYNGEE. DNA for the CDR3: TGTGCCAGCAGCGTAGGGGGCGGCGAACTCCTGGCGACCCAGTACTTC. This codes for CASSVGGGELLATQYF.

The chain recombines TRBV24-1 with TRBJ2-3, with 8 bases that match TRBD2. V gave up 4 bases and J gave up 0 bases; unmatched junction bases: 5. The germline V gene encodes CDR1 KGHDR and CDR2 SFDVKD. The CDR3 totals 16 residues. This CDR3 is CATSEVAGTSTDTQYF. The CDR3 nucleotides read TGTGCCACCAGTGAAGTAGCGGGAACTAGCACAGATACGCAGTATTTT.

The chain links TRBV14 to TRBJ2-3; D gene unclear. Trimming removed 2 bases at V and 5 bases at J, with 11 bases between. The germline CDR1 and CDR2 sequences are SGHDN and FVKESK. The CDR3 runs to 14 residues. CDR3 sequence: CASSQYRREDTQYF. DNA for the CDR3: TGTGCCAGCAGCCAATACAGACGCGAAGATACGCAGTATTTT.

The DNA of the CDR3 is TGTGCCAGCAGCCAAGCAGGGGGCGGCGGGGAGCTGTTTTTT. This encodes CASSQAGGGGELFF. V usage is TRBV14 and J usage is TRBJ2-2; TRBD1 agrees at 8 bases. CDR3 length equals 14 residues. The J segment lost 7 bases and the V segment lost 1 base, leaving 2 bases of the junction unmatched. Per germline, CDR1 SGHDN and CDR2 FVKESK. Full variable domain (rest looked up from reference TRBV14 and TRBJ2-2): EAGVTQFPSHSVIEKGQTVTLRCDPISGHDNLYWYRRVMGKEIKFLLHFVKESKQDESGMPNNRFLAERTGGTYSTLKVQPAELEDSGVYFCASSQAGGGGELFFGEGSRLTVL.

The V and J genes are TRBV11-2 and TRBJ2-7; D may be TRBD2 (5 bases). The CDR3 runs 14 residues. Trimming cost V 5 bases and J 3 bases, with 14 bases left between them. Germline V gene lookup returns CDR1 SGHAT and CDR2 FQNNGV. In nucleotides, the CDR3 is TGTGCCAGCAGCGCCCAGCCGGGATACTACGAGCAGTACTTC. Encoded protein: CASSAQPGYYEQYF.

V and J are TRBV4-2 and TRBJ2-1; tentative D call: TRBD1 (5 bases). The CDR3 runs 15 residues. The germline gives CDR1 LGHNA, CDR2 YNFKEQ. Trimming cost V 1 base and J 3 bases, with 10 bases left between them. CDR3 coding DNA: TGTGCCAGCAGCCAAGTTTCTCAGGGCTACAATGAGCAGTTCTTC. It codes for CASSQVSQGYNEQFF.

V gene TRBV5-5 combines with J gene TRBJ2-6; 7 nucleotides agree with TRBD1. CDR1 is SGHKS and CDR2 is YYEKEE in the germline V gene (reference sequence). The V segment lost 5 bases and the J segment 2 bases; nucleotides outside the gene matches: 7. The CDR3 has 16 residues. CDR3 DNA: TGTGCCAGCAGGAAAGGCACAGGGGCTGGGGCCAACGTCCTGACTTTC. Translating it yields CASRKGTGAGANVLTF.

The V call is TRBV28, the J call TRBJ2-5; TRBD2 aligns across 7 bases. With 7 bases clipped from V and 4 bases from J, the junction kept 9 bases outside the gene matches. CDR3 size: 14 residues. Germline V CDR1 and CDR2: MDHEN, SYDVKM. As DNA, the CDR3 is TGTGCCAGCACTCCTATGGGGGGGGGAGAGACCCAGTACTTC. Its protein is CASTPMGGGETQYF.

The chain links TRBV5-6 to TRBJ1-1; D not certain. The CDR3 is 15 residues long. With 0 bases removed from V and 8 bases from J, the gap between germline ends came to 17 bases. The germline V gene has CDR1 SGHDT and CDR2 YYEEEE. DNA of the CDR3: TGTGCCAGCAGCTTGGTCGGGGTTTTCGGGGTGGAAGCTTTCTTT. Protein product: CASSLVGVFGVEAFF.

This sequence joins TRBV24-1 and TRBJ2-2, with TRBD1 matching over 7 bases. The CDR3 length is 15 residues. Germline lookup yields CDR1 KGHDR and CDR2 SFDVKD. The V and J ends lost 4 bases and 4 bases, in that order; junction bases with no gene match: 5. The CDR3, as DNA: TGTGCCACCAGTGACGTCGGGACAGTCACCGGGGAGCTGTTTTTT. Translating gives CATSDVGTVTGELFF.

The J gene is TRBJ2-3, the V gene TRBV9; the match to TRBD2 covers 13 bases. Germline V gene lookup returns CDR1 SGDLS and CDR2 YYNGEE. The CDR3 has 18 amino acids. The V gene end was trimmed by 4 bases and the J gene end by 3 bases; junction bases not matched to a gene: 11. Here the CDR3 reads CASSSGGTSGIGTDTQYF. CDR3 sequence (DNA): TGTGCCAGCAGCTCAGGGGGGACTAGCGGGATAGGGACAGATACGCAGTATTTT. The full variable domain, with the rest looked up from reference TRBV9 and TRBJ2-3, is DSGVTQTPKHLITATGQRVTLRCSPRSGDLSVYWYQQSLDQGLQFLIQYYNGEERAKGNILERFSAQQFPDLHSELNLSSLELGDSALYFCASSSGGTSGIGTDTQYFGPGTRLTVL.

This clone occurred a few times. The chain uses TRBV5-6 and TRBJ1-3; D possibly corresponds to TRBD1 (5 bases). CDR3 size: 15 residues. Trimming left V 6 bases short and J 4 bases short, with 17 bases between. Germline V CDR1 and CDR2: SGHDT, YYEEEE. CDR3 sequence (DNA): TGTGCCAGCACAGCTGACGGGGGAGCAGGAAACACCATATATTTT. Encoded protein: CASTADGGAGNTIYF.

This clone was detected only a few times. CDR3 sequence reads: CAISEGTASHYGYTF. DNA of the CDR3: TGTGCCATCAGTGAGGGGACAGCATCCCACTATGGCTACACCTTC. The V gene is TRBV10-3, the J gene TRBJ1-2; 7 nucleotides match TRBD1. The CDR3 is 15 residues long. The junction had 6 bases not matched to a gene; V was cut back by 2 bases and J by 3 bases. Germline CDR1 reads ENHRY; CDR2 reads SYGVKD.

This chain uses TRBV3-1 (or the pseudogene TRBV3-2) with TRBJ1-3, with D hard to call. CDR3 length: 19 amino acids. Germline assignment: CDR1 LGHDT and CDR2 YNNKEL (reference sequence). V was clipped by 4 bases and J by 0 bases, with 22 bases between them. This CDR3 reads CASSRFLPGSPSSGNTIYF. The CDR3 coding sequence is TGTGCCAGCAGCCGTTTTCTTCCGGGATCGCCGAGCTCTGGAAACACCATATATTTT.